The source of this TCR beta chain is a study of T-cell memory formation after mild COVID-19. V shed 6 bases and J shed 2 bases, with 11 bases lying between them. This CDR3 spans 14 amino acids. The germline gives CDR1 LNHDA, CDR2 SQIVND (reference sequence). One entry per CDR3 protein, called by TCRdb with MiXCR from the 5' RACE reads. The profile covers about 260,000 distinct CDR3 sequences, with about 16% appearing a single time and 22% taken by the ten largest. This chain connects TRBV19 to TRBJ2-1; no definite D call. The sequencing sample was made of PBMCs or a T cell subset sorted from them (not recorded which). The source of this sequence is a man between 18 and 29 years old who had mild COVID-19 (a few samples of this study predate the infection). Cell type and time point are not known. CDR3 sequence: CASSPYSTYNEQFF. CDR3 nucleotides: TGTGCCAGTAGCCCCTACAGTACCTACAATGAGCAGTTCTTC.